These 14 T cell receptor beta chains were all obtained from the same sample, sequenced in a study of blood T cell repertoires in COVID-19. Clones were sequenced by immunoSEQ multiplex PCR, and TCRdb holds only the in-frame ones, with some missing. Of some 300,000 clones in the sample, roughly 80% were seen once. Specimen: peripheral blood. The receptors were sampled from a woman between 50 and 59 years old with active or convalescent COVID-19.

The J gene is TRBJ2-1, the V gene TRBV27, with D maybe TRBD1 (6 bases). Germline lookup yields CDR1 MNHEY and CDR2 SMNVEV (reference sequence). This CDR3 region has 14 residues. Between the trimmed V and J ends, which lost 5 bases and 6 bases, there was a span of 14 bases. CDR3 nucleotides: TGTGCCAGCAGTCGTAGGACAGCATTCAATGAGCAGTTCTTC. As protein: CASSRRTAFNEQFF.

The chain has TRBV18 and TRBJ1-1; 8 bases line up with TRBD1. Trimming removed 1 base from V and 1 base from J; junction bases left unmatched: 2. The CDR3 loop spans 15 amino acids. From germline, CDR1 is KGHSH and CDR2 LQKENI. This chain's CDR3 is CASSPLQGGNTEAFF. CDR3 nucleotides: TGTGCCAGCTCACCACTACAGGGGGGGAACACTGAAGCTTTCTTT.

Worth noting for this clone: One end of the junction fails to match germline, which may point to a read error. CDR3 loop: CASSVTGTQYF. The CDR3 DNA sequence: TGTGCCAGCAGTGTCACAGGTACGCAGTATTTT. This chain uses TRBV25-1 with TRBJ2-3, with D possibly TRBD1 on 5 matching bases. CDR1 MGHDK and CDR2 SYGVNS come from the germline V gene. The CDR3 runs to 11 residues.

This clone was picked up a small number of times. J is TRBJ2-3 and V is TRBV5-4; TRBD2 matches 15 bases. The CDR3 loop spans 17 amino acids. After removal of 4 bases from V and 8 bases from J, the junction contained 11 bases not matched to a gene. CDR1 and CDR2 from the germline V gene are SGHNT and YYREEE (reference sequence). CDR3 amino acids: CASSPPTGTSGRSTQYF. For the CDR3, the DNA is TGTGCCAGCAGCCCACCTACCGGGACTAGCGGGAGGAGTACGCAGTATTTT.

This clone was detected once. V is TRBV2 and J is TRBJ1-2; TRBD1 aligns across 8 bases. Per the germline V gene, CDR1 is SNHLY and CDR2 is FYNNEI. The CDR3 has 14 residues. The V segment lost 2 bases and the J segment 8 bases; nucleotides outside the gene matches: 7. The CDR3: CASSEYGQGGGYTF. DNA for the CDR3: TGTGCCAGCAGTGAATACGGACAGGGCGGCGGCTACACCTTC.

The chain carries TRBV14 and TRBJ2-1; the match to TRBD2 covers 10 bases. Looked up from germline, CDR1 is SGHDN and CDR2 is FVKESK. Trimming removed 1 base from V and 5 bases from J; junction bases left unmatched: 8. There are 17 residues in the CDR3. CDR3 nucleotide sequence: TGTGCCAGCAGCCAAGTTGGGACTAGCGAATGGGACAATGAGCAGTTCTTC. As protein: CASSQVGTSEWDNEQFF.

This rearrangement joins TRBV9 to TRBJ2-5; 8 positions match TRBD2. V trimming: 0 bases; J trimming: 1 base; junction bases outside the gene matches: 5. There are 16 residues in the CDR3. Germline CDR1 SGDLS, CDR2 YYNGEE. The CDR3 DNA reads TGTGCCAGCAGCGTAGATCCGGGAGGGAGCCAAGAGACCCAGTACTTC. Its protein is CASSVDPGGSQETQYF.

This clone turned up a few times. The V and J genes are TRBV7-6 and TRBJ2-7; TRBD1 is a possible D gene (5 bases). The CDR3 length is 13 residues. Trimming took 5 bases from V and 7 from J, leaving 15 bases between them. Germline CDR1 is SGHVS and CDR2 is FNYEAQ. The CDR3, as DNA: TGTGCCAGCAGCCCGACAGTGGTGGGGGAGCAGTACTTC. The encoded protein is CASSPTVVGEQYF.

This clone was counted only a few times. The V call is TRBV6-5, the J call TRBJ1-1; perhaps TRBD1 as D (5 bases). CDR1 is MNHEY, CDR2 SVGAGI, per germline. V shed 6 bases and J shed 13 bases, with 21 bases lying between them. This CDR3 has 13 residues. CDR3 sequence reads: CASSTTNQGTFFF. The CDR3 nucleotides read TGTGCCAGCAGCACTACTAATCAGGGAACCTTTTTCTTT.

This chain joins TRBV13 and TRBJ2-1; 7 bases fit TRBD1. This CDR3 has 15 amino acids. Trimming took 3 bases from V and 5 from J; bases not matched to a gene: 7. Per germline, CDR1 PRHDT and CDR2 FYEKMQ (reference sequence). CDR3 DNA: TGTGCCAGCAGCTTCAGGGGGAGTGATAACAATGAGCAGTTCTTC. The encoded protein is CASSFRGSDNNEQFF.

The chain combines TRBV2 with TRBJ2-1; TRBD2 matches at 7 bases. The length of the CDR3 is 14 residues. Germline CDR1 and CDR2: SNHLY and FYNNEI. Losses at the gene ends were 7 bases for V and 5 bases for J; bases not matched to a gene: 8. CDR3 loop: CASTRRSGNNEQFF. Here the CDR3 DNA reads TGTGCCAGCACCAGGAGAAGCGGGAACAATGAGCAGTTCTTC.

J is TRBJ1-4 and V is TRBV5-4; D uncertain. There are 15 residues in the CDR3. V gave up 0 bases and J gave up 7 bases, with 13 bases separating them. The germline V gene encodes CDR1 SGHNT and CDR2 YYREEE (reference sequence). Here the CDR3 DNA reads TGTGCCAGCAGCTTGGGTGGGTGGAGGAGTGAAAAACTGTTTTTT. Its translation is CASSLGGWRSEKLFF.

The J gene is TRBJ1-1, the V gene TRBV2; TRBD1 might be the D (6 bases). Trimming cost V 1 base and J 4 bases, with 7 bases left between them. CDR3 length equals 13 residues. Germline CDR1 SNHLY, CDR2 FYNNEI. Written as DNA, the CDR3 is TGTGCCAGCAGTGAAGGCAGGGGCACTGAAGCTTTCTTT. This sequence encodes CASSEGRGTEAFF.

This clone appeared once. Here the CDR3 reads CASSFFEGTDTQYF. The DNA of the CDR3 is TGTGCCAGCAGTTTCTTCGAGGGCACAGATACGCAGTATTTT. The rearrangement links TRBV27 to TRBJ2-3, with D unclear. Germline V CDR1 and CDR2: MNHEY, SMNVEV (reference sequence). The CDR3 loop spans 14 amino acids. Trimming shortened V by 3 bases and J by 1 base, and 8 bases separated the two germline ends.